This T cell receptor beta chain emerged from a study of shared clonotypes between healthy human individuals. Nashville, Tennessee was home to all donors, each a Caucasian adult. The quantity of DNA used in unsorted PBMC replicate PCRs was 300 ng, corresponding to 25,000 to 30,000 T cell genomes. Ten immunoSEQ deep assay plates held the unsorted PBMC DNA. Only in-frame clones appear in the TCRdb table, and some are missing; sequencing was by immunoSEQ multiplex PCR. The sample holds 450,000 to 600,000 clones, 75% to 85% seen once. The V and J ends lost 4 bases and 8 bases, in that order; junction bases with no gene match: 5. CDR1 and CDR2 (germline): MNHEY, SVGAGI. The CDR3 covers 14 residues.

The specimen was PBMCs. This receptor was obtained from a woman aged 35 to 49 in good health. Some clones in this sample may be carry-over from other donors' samples. The V call is TRBV6-5, the J call TRBJ1-4; 9 positions agree with TRBD1. The CDR3 nucleotides are TGTGCCAGCAGTTCACAGGGGGCGGTGGAAAAACTGTTTTTT. Its protein is CASSSQGAVEKLFF.